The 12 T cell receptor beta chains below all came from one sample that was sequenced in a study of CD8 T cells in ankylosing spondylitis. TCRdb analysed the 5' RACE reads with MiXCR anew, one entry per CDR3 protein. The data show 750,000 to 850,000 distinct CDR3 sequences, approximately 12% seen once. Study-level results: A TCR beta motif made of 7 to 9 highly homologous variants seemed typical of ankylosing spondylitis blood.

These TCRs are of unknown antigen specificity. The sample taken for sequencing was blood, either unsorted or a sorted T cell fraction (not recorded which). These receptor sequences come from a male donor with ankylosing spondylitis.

This CDR3 reads CSVGFVGATGNTIYF. CDR3 DNA sequence: TGCAGCGTTGGGTTTGTGGGGGCGACTGGAAACACCATATATTTT. The chain carries TRBV29-1 and TRBJ1-3; tentatively, D is TRBD1 (6 bases). V lost 4 bases and J lost 2, with 15 bases in between. CDR1 and CDR2 (germline): SQVTM, ANQGSEA. The length of the CDR3 is 15 residues.

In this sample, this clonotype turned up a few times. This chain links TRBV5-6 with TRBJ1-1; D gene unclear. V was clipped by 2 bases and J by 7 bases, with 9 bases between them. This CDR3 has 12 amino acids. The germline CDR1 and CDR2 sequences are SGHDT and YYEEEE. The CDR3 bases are TGTGCCAGCAGCTTCTCTGGCATTGAAGCTTTCTTT. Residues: CASSFSGIEAFF.

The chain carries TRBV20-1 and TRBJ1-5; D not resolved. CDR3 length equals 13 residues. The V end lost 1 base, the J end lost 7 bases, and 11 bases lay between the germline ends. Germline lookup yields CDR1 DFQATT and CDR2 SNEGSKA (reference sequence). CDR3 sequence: CSARGTVLQPQHF. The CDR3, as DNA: TGCAGTGCTAGAGGTACTGTACTCCAGCCCCAGCATTTT.

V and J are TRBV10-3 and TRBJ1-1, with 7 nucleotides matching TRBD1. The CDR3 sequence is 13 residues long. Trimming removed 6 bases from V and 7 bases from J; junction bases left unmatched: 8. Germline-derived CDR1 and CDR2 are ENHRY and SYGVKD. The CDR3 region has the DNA TGTGCCATCAGACCCGAGTGGACAGGTGAAGCTTTCTTT. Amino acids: CAIRPEWTGEAFF.

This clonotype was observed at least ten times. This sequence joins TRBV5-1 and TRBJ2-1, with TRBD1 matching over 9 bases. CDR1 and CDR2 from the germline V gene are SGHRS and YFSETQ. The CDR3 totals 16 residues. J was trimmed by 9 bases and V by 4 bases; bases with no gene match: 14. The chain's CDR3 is CASSPIGQGRGSEQFF. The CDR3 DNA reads TGCGCCAGCAGCCCTATTGGACAGGGGAGAGGCTCTGAGCAGTTCTTC.

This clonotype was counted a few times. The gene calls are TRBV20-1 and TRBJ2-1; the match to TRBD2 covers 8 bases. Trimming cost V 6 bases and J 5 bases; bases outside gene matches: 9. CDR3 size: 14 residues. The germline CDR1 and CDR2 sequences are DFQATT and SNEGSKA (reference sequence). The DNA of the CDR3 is TGCAGTGCAATTAGCGGGACTCTACACAATGAGCAGTTCTTC. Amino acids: CSAISGTLHNEQFF.

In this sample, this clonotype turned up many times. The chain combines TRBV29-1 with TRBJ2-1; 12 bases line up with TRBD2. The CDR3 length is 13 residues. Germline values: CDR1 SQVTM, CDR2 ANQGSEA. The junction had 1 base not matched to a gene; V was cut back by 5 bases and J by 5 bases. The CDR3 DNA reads TGCAGCGTTAGGACTAGCGGGGACAATGAGCAGTTCTTC. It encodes CSVRTSGDNEQFF.

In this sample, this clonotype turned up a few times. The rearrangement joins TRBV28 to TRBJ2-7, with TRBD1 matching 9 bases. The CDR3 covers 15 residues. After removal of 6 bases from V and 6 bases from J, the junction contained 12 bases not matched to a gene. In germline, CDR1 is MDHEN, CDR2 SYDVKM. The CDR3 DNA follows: TGTGCCAGCAGCCTTACAGGGGGCACACCATTCGAGCAGTACTTC. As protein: CASSLTGGTPFEQYF.

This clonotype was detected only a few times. The CDR3: CASSLYGLRTDTQYF. In DNA, the CDR3 is TGTGCCAGCAGCTTATATGGACTCAGGACAGATACGCAGTATTTT. The V and J genes are TRBV5-6 and TRBJ2-3; tentatively, D is TRBD2 (5 bases). Trimming shortened V by 2 bases and J by 3 bases, and 13 bases separated the two germline ends. Per germline, CDR1 SGHDT and CDR2 YYEEEE. The CDR3 spans 15 residues.

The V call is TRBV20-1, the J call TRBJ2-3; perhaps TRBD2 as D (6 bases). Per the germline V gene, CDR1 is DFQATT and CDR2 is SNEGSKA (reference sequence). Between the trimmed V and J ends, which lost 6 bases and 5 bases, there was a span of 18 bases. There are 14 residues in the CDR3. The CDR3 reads CSAERASVEDTQYF. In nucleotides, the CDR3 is TGCAGTGCAGAGCGGGCTAGCGTCGAAGATACGCAGTATTTT.

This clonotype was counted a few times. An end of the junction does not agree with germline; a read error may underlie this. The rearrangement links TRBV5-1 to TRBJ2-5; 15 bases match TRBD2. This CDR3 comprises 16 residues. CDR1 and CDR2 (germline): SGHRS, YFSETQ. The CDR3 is CASSPGLAGGGETQYF. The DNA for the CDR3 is TGTGCCAGCAGCCCCGGACTAGCGGGAGGGGGGGAGACCCAGTACTTC.

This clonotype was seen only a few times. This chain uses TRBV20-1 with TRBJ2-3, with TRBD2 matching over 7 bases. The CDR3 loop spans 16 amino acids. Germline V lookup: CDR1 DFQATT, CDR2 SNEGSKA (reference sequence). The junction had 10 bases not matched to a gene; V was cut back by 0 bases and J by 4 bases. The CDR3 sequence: CSARDPAGEGADTQYF. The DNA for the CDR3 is TGCAGTGCTAGAGATCCGGCGGGAGAGGGAGCAGATACGCAGTATTTT.